Sequencing of this T cell receptor beta chain was carried out in a study of beta chain features in type 1 diabetes. Every bit of the isolated RNA underwent reverse transcription, so sequencing read expressed TCRB transcripts. TCRdb's copy holds only in-frame clones and misses some; the assay was immunoSEQ multiplex PCR. In the table there are 250,000 to 300,000 clones, approximately 24% of which are singletons. This clone was seen more than once but under ten times. The antigen is not known. Germline values: CDR1 LNHDA, CDR2 SQIVND (reference sequence). Trimming cost V 4 bases and J 2 bases; bases outside gene matches: 8. CDR3 length: 17 residues. Study-wide results and limits: Significant though moderate, a shortening of TCRB CDR3s appeared in all four CD4+ subsets of Type 1 diabetes patients.

The sequence was collected from a woman in her thirties with type 1 diabetes. Source material: naive CD4+ T cells from blood. J is TRBJ2-1 and V is TRBV19; TRBD1 matches at 10 bases. CDR3: CASSTSSGTGAYNEQFF. CDR3 DNA: TGTGCCAGTAGTACCAGTTCCGGGACAGGGGCCTACAATGAGCAGTTCTTC.